The 30 T cell receptor beta chains below come from one sample, sequenced in a study of Ad26.COV2.S vaccination and SARS-CoV-2 variants. Data came from immunoSEQ multiplex PCR; TCRdb stores just in-frame clones and leaves some out. The sample has about 680,000 clones; about 89% are singletons. The treatment: roughly 18 received Ad26.COV2.S at low or high dose, single or two shots; 5 received placebo; per-sample allocation not given. On day 63 after the first injection, vaccine and placebo recipients gave samples. The sequenced sample was peripheral blood, obtained in a trial of Ad26.COV2.S vaccine versus placebo. The source of these receptors is a person aged 18-65 years who received the Ad26.COV2.S COVID-19 vaccine or a placebo.

This clone was found once. The gene calls are TRBV6-2 or TRBV6-3 and TRBJ1-4; D gene ambiguous. The CDR3 sequence is 16 residues long. Germline V CDR1 and CDR2: MNHEY, SVGEGT. Trimming took 5 bases from V and 0 from J, leaving 13 bases between them. The CDR3: CASSPYGAATNEKLFF. CDR3 DNA sequence: TGTGCCAGCAGTCCGTACGGCGCTGCAACTAATGAAAAACTGTTTTTT.

The J gene is TRBJ2-3, the V gene TRBV4-3; 8 bases map to TRBD1. V shed 2 bases and J 3 bases; nucleotides not matched to a gene: 4. The CDR3 loop spans 15 amino acids. Germline loops: CDR1 LGHNA, CDR2 YSLEER. The CDR3 reads CASSQRQGATDTQYF. The CDR3 nucleotides are TGCGCCAGCAGCCAACGCCAGGGGGCGACAGATACGCAGTATTTT.

The chain has TRBV5-4 and TRBJ2-1; 10 bases fit TRBD2. Trimming took 7 bases from V and 6 from J; bases not matched to a gene: 16. Germline loops: CDR1 SGHNT, CDR2 YYREEE (reference sequence). CDR3 length: 17 amino acids. The CDR3 DNA sequence: TGTGCCAGCGCCGGGGTAGCGGGAGGCCCGGGAGGCAATGAGCAGTTCTTC. This gives the protein CASAGVAGGPGGNEQFF.

This clone has only a few counts. V and J are TRBV6-6 and TRBJ1-1; D possibly corresponds to TRBD1 (6 bases). Germline V lookup: CDR1 MNHNY, CDR2 SVGAGI (reference sequence). CDR3 length: 15 amino acids. The V and J ends lost 3 bases and 2 bases respectively, with 13 bases between them. The CDR3 is CASSYTGTSNTEAFF. The CDR3 nucleotides read TGTGCCAGCAGTTATACCGGGACATCAAACACTGAAGCTTTCTTT.

The chain employs TRBV11-2 and TRBJ1-2; 11 bases are shared with TRBD1. The V gene end was trimmed by 5 bases and the J gene end by 5 bases; junction bases not matched to a gene: 13. Germline CDR1 and CDR2: SGHAT and FQNNGV. CDR3 length: 17 residues. CDR3 nucleotide sequence: TGTGCCAGCAGCCTTAGGGGGACAGGGGGGTTTGGGTATGGCTACACCTTC. This translates into CASSLRGTGGFGYGYTF.

The V and J genes are TRBV15 and TRBJ1-1; TRBD1 agrees at 7 bases. Germline CDR1 reads LNHNV; CDR2 reads YYDKDF (reference sequence). The ends lost 5 bases at V and 3 bases at J; junction bases unmatched: 9. This CDR3 region has 15 residues. CDR3 region: CATSLRQGIYTEAFF. CDR3 DNA: TGTGCCACCAGCTTACGACAGGGTATATACACTGAAGCTTTCTTT.

The chain joins TRBV27 to TRBJ2-7; unclear D gene. Germline CDR1 reads MNHEY; CDR2 reads SMNVEV (reference sequence). The CDR3 runs to 15 residues. V was cut by 5 bases and J by 5 bases, with 19 bases left in between. CDR3: CASSTMPPGPHEQYF. In nucleotides, the CDR3 is TGTGCCAGCAGTACAATGCCCCCGGGTCCCCACGAGCAGTACTTC.

This clone has a handful of counts. The chain carries TRBV11-1 and TRBJ2-7; tentative D call: TRBD2 (5 bases). The CDR3 length is 13 residues. Looked up from germline, CDR1 is SGHAT and CDR2 is FQDESV (reference sequence). The V and J ends lost 5 bases and 3 bases respectively, with 11 bases between them. The CDR3 here is CASSPGIHYEQYF. The CDR3 DNA is TGTGCCAGCAGCCCCGGGATCCACTACGAGCAGTACTTC.

The rearrangement uses TRBV5-8 and TRBJ1-2; D gene ambiguous. The length of the CDR3 is 15 residues. Germline CDR1 and CDR2: SGHTS and YDEGEE. V lost 3 bases and J 5 bases, leaving 17 bases between the germline ends. The CDR3 sequence is CASSWAHGGLYGYTF. In nucleotides, the CDR3 is TGTGCCAGCAGCTGGGCACATGGAGGACTGTATGGCTACACCTTC.

V usage is TRBV7-7 and J usage is TRBJ2-5; a possible D gene is TRBD2 (6 bases). The CDR3 length is 15 residues. In germline, CDR1 is SSHAT, CDR2 FNYEAQ (reference sequence). Trimming left V 5 bases short and J 4 bases short, with 17 bases between. CDR3 coding DNA: TGTGCCAGCAGCCCAAGTAGCGGAGGATTAGAGACCCAGTACTTC. As protein: CASSPSSGGLETQYF. Filled out from reference TRBV7-7 and TRBJ2-5, the complete variable domain reads GAGVSQSPRYKVTKRGQDVTLRCDPISSHATLYWYQQALGQGPEFLTYFNYEAQPDKSGLPSDRFSAERPEGSISTLTIQRTEQRDSAMYRCASSPSSGGLETQYFGPGTRLLVL.

The DNA of the CDR3 is TGCGCCAGCAGCTTGGGACTAGCGGGGGGGCCGAACACCGGGGAGCTGTTTTTT. This gives the protein CASSLGLAGGPNTGELFF. This chain connects TRBV5-1 to TRBJ2-2, with 14 nucleotides matching TRBD2. Germline CDR1 is SGHRS and CDR2 is YFSETQ. The V segment lost 0 bases and the J segment 0 bases; nucleotides outside the gene matches: 1. This CDR3 is built from 18 residues. Based on the CDR3 plus reference TRBV5-1 and TRBJ2-2, the full variable domain is KAGVTQTPRYLIKTRGQQVTLSCSPISGHRSVSWYQQTPGQGLQFLFEYFSETQRNKGNFPGRFSGRQFSNSRSEMNVSTLELGDSALYLCASSLGLAGGPNTGELFFGEGSRLTVL.

This chain uses TRBV20-1 with TRBJ2-3, with a tentative D call TRBD1 (6 bases). Trimming took 3 bases from V and 3 from J, leaving 13 bases between them. The V gene's germline CDR1 is DFQATT and CDR2 SNEGSKA (reference sequence). The CDR3 spans 14 residues. Written as DNA, the CDR3 is TGCAGTGCTAGTCAGGACAGCGAAACAGATACGCAGTATTTT. Protein: CSASQDSETDTQYF.

Turning to this clone: Other DNA variants within this sample encode the same CDR3. The chain recombines TRBV27 with TRBJ1-2, with unresolved D. Trimming stripped 0 bases from V and 4 bases from J, with 6 bases between. The CDR3 length is 13 residues. Germline CDR1 is MNHEY and CDR2 is SMNVEV (reference sequence). The DNA for the CDR3 is TGTGCCAGCAGTTTATCCGGGTCCTATGGCTACACCTTC. Its translation is CASSLSGSYGYTF.

The V gene is TRBV19, the J gene TRBJ2-2; no clear D gene. Germline-derived CDR1 and CDR2 are LNHDA and SQIVND (reference sequence). The CDR3 loop spans 14 amino acids. The V end was cut by 3 bases, the J end by 1 base, with 6 bases between. The CDR3 DNA reads as TGTGCCAGTAGTATTAATAGGAACACCGGGGAGCTGTTTTTT. This sequence encodes CASSINRNTGELFF.

The chain couples TRBV13 to TRBJ2-3; D remains ambiguous. The V gene's germline CDR1 is PRHDT and CDR2 FYEKMQ (reference sequence). V lost 5 bases and J lost 3, with 18 bases in between. This CDR3 region has 16 residues. The CDR3 is CASSPPEPQATDTQYF. The CDR3 coding sequence is TGTGCCAGCAGCCCCCCGGAACCCCAGGCAACAGATACGCAGTATTTT.

The chain carries TRBV19 and TRBJ1-5; D is uncertain. V dropped 5 bases and J dropped 3 bases, with 11 bases sitting between them. The CDR3 is made up of 14 amino acids. The V gene's germline CDR1 is LNHDA and CDR2 SQIVND (reference sequence). For the CDR3, the DNA is TGTGCCAGTAGTCTCTCGATGGCCAATCAGCCCCAGCATTTT. Protein product: CASSLSMANQPQHF. The full variable domain, in which reference TRBV19 and TRBJ1-5 provide the parts outside the CDR3, is DGGITQSPKYLFRKEGQNVTLSCEQNLNHDAMYWYRQDPGQGLRLIYYSQIVNDFQKGDIAEGYSVSREKKESFPLTVTSAQKNPTAFYLCASSLSMANQPQHFGDGTRLSIL.

The V and J genes are TRBV7-2 and TRBJ2-5; 14 nucleotides line up with TRBD2. The V segment lost 5 bases and the J segment 1 base; nucleotides outside the gene matches: 6. This CDR3 contains 17 residues. Germline CDR1 is SGHTA and CDR2 is FQGNSA. In DNA form, the CDR3 reads TGTGCCAGCAGCACCGGGACTAGCGGGGGTTTCCAAGAGACCCAGTACTTC. This sequence encodes CASSTGTSGGFQETQYF.

V gene TRBV12-3 or TRBV12-4 combines with J gene TRBJ2-5; 8 nucleotides align to TRBD1. J gave up 5 bases and V 6 bases, and 2 bases lay outside the gene matches. The length of the CDR3 is 12 residues. CDR3 region: CASRDRVETQYF. The CDR3 DNA follows: TGTGCCAGCAGGGACAGGGTGGAGACCCAGTACTTC.

The rearrangement links TRBV12-3 or TRBV12-4 to TRBJ2-4; no definite D call. Trimming cost V 5 bases and J 6 bases, with 8 bases left between them. The CDR3 length is 12 residues. Here the CDR3 DNA reads TGTGCCAGCAGTCCTAGGGTAAACATTCAGTACTTC. Its protein is CASSPRVNIQYF.

This clone was detected once. This specimen includes other DNA sequences encoding the same CDR3. The chain couples TRBV12-3 or TRBV12-4 to TRBJ2-7; D ambiguous. The CDR3 is made up of 13 amino acids. V lost 1 base to trimming and J lost 2 bases, with 6 bases between them. CDR3 coding DNA: TGTGCCAGCAGTTTAGGCGGAACCTACGAGCAGTACTTC. The encoded protein is CASSLGGTYEQYF.

This clone is a singleton in its sample. The rearrangement links TRBV7-2 to TRBJ2-5, with 7 bases identical to TRBD1. Per germline, CDR1 SGHTA and CDR2 FQGNSA. Trimming cost V 2 bases and J 5 bases; bases outside gene matches: 8. There are 15 residues in the CDR3. The CDR3 DNA reads TGTGCCAGCAGCTTATCGGTGACAGGGCGGGAGACCCAGTACTTC. Encoded protein: CASSLSVTGRETQYF.

The rearrangement links TRBV28 to TRBJ1-5, with D maybe TRBD1 (5 bases). Germline CDR1 reads MDHEN; CDR2 reads SYDVKM. CDR3 length: 13 residues. Trimming pared 2 bases from V and 7 bases from J, leaving 9 bases between. The DNA for the CDR3 is TGTGCCAGCAGTTTACGAGGGGCCCAGCCCCAGCATTTT. Translating gives CASSLRGAQPQHF. The variable domain in full, completed from reference TRBV28 and TRBJ1-5, reads DVKVTQSSRYLVKRTGEKVFLECVQDMDHENMFWYRQDPGLGLRLIYFSYDVKMKEKGDIPEGYSVSREKKERFSLILESASTNQTSMYLCASSLRGAQPQHFGDGTRLSIL.

The chain employs TRBV5-1 and TRBJ2-2, with D unresolved. V was trimmed by 5 bases and J by 2 bases, leaving 4 bases between them. The germline V gene has CDR1 SGHRS and CDR2 YFSETQ. The CDR3 spans 12 residues. CDR3 sequence (DNA): TGCGCCAGCAGTTACAACACCGGGGAGCTGTTTTTT. This sequence encodes CASSYNTGELFF.

This chain joins TRBV5-1 and TRBJ2-7; D unclear. The CDR3 extends over 13 amino acids. V lost 4 bases to trimming and J lost 2 bases, with 10 bases between them. Germline values: CDR1 SGHRS, CDR2 YFSETQ. In DNA, the CDR3 is TGCGCCAGCAGCCCCGCACGTACCTACGAGCAGTACTTC. This sequence encodes CASSPARTYEQYF.

The chain carries TRBV2 and TRBJ1-5, with 10 bases matching TRBD1. The V and J ends lost 4 bases and 2 bases, in that order; junction bases with no gene match: 8. There are 17 residues in the CDR3. Germline loops: CDR1 SNHLY, CDR2 FYNNEI. Written as DNA, the CDR3 is TGTGCCAGCAGTGGAGACAGGGGGCTTAATGGCAATCAGCCCCAGCATTTT. Protein product: CASSGDRGLNGNQPQHF.

The CDR3 DNA reads as TGTGCCACCAGTGATCCCCCCGGGACAGGGGCGCTCGATGAGCAGTTCTTC. It encodes CATSDPPGTGALDEQFF. The chain is built from TRBV24-1 and TRBJ2-1, with 10 nucleotides matching TRBD1. Germline V lookup: CDR1 KGHDR, CDR2 SFDVKD. There are 17 residues in the CDR3. Trimming removed 3 bases from V and 8 bases from J; junction bases left unmatched: 12.

V usage is TRBV7-9 and J usage is TRBJ1-5; D remains ambiguous. This CDR3 comprises 16 residues. Germline assignment: CDR1 SEHNR and CDR2 FQNEAQ (reference sequence). V lost 3 bases to trimming and J lost 7 bases, with 19 bases between them. The CDR3 DNA reads as TGTGCCAGCAGCTTCGGGCAGGTGGGATCCAACCAGCCCCAGCATTTT. This translates into CASSFGQVGSNQPQHF.

In nucleotides, the CDR3 is TGTGCCAGCAGCTCGGGACTAGCCTCGGAGACCCAGTACTTC. Translating gives CASSSGLASETQYF. The rearrangement joins TRBV11-2 to TRBJ2-5, with TRBD2 matching 9 bases. CDR3 length equals 14 residues. V dropped 4 bases and J dropped 5; count of bases not matched to a gene: 5. CDR1 is SGHAT, CDR2 FQNNGV, per germline.

The V and J genes are TRBV7-2 and TRBJ2-5, with no clear D. Germline CDR1 SGHTA, CDR2 FQGNSA. The CDR3 has 12 amino acids. V lost 5 bases and J 1 base, leaving 5 bases between the germline ends. The CDR3 coding sequence is TGTGCCAGCAGCCAGTCCCAAGAGACCCAGTACTTC. Its protein product is CASSQSQETQYF. The full variable domain, in which reference TRBV7-2 and TRBJ2-5 provide the parts outside the CDR3, is GAGVSQSPSNKVTEKGKDVELRCDPISGHTALYWYRQSLGQGLEFLIYFQGNSAPDKSGLPSDRFSAERTGGSVSTLTIQRTQQEDSAVYLCASSQSQETQYFGPGTRLLVL.

CDR3 bases: TGTGCCAGCAGCTCCCGGGGAACAGGCCAAAGGATCGATGAGCAGTTCTTC. Encoded protein: CASSSRGTGQRIDEQFF. J is TRBJ2-1 and V is TRBV7-6, with D tentatively TRBD1 or TRBD2 (5 bases each). The CDR3 loop spans 17 amino acids. Germline lookup yields CDR1 SGHVS and CDR2 FNYEAQ. Deletions cut 4 bases from V and 8 bases from J, with 24 bases between.